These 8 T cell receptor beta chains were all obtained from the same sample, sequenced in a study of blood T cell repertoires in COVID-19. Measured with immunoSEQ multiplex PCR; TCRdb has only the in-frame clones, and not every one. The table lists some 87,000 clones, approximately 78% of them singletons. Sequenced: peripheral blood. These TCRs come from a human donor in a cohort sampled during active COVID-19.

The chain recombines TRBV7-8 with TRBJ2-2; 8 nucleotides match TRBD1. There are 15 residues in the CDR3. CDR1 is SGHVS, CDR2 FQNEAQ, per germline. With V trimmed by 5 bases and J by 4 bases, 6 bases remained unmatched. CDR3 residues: CASSLRTGTTGELFF. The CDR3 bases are TGTGCCAGCAGCCTCCGGACAGGGACCACCGGGGAGCTGTTTTTT.

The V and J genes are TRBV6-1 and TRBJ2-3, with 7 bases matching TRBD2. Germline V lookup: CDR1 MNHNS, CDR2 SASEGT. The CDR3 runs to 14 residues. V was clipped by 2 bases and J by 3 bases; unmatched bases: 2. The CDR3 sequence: CASSELGGTDTQYF. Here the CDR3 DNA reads TGTGCCAGCAGTGAACTGGGGGGGACAGATACGCAGTATTTT.

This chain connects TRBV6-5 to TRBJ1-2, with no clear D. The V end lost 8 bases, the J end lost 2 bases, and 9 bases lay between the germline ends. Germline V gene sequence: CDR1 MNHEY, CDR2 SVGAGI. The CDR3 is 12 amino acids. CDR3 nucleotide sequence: TGTGCCAGCCGGAGATCCAACTATGGCTACACCTTC. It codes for CASRRSNYGYTF.

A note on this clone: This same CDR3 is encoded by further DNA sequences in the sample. The CDR3 nucleotides are TGTGCCAGCTCACCGAGTTCCCGGGGCAATGAGCAGTTCTTC. Protein product: CASSPSSRGNEQFF. The rearrangement links TRBV18 to TRBJ2-1, with D possibly being TRBD2 (5 bases). V lost 3 bases to trimming and J lost 6 bases, with 12 bases between them. This CDR3 region has 14 residues. Germline-derived CDR1 and CDR2 are KGHSH and LQKENI.

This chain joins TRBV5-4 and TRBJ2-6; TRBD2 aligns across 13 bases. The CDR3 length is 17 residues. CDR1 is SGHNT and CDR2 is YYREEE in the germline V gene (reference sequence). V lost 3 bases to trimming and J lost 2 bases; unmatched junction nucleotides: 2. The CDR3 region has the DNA TGTGCCAGCAGCTGGGGACTAGCGGGGACTGGGGCCAACGTCCTGACTTTC. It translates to CASSWGLAGTGANVLTF.

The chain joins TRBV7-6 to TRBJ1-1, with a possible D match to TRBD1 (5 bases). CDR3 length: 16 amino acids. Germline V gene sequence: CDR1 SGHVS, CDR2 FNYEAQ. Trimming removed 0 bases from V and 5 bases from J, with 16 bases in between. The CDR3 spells CASSLASGGMRTEAFF. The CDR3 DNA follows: TGTGCCAGCAGCTTAGCGTCGGGGGGGATGAGAACTGAAGCTTTCTTT.

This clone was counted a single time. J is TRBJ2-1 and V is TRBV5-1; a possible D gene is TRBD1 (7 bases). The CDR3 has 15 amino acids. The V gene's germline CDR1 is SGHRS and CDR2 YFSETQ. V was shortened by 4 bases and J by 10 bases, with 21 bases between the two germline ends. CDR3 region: CASSLRDSTTMEQFF. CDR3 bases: TGCGCCAGCAGCCTGCGGGACAGCACAACAATGGAGCAGTTCTTC.

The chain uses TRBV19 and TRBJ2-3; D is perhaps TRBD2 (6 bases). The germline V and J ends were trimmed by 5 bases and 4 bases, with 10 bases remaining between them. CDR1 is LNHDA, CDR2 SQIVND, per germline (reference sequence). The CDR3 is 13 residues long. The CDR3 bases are TGTGCCAGTAGTGGGAGGCACGCAGATACGCAGTATTTT. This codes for CASSGRHADTQYF.